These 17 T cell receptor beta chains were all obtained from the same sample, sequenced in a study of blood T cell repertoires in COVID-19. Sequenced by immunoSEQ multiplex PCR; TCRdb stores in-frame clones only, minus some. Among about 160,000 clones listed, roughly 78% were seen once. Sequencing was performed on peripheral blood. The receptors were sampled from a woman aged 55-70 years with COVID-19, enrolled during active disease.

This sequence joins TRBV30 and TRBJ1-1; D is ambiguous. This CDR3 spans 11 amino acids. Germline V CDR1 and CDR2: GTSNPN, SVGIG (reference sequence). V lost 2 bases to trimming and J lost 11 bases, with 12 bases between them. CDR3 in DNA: TGTGCCTGGAGTCCCCAGGAAGTTGCTTTCTTT. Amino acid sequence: CAWSPQEVAFF.

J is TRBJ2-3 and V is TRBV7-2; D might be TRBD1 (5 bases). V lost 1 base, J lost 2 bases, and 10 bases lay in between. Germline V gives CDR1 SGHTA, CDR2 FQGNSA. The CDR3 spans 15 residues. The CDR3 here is CASSLDSGHTDTQYF. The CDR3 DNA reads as TGTGCCAGCAGCTTAGATTCAGGGCACACAGATACGCAGTATTTT.

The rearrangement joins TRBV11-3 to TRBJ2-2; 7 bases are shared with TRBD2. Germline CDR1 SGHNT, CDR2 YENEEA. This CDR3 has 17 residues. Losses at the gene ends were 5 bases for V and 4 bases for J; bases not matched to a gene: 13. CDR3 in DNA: TGTGCCAGCAGCCCTCCGGAGGGGTCGGGGGGCACCGGGGAGCTGTTTTTT. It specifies CASSPPEGSGGTGELFF.

Here the CDR3 reads CASTRGGLYNEQFF. The CDR3 DNA follows: TGTGCCAGCACCCGGGGAGGACTCTACAATGAGCAGTTCTTC. The chain links TRBV6-6 to TRBJ2-1; possible D gene TRBD2, 6 bases. From germline, CDR1 is MNHNY and CDR2 SVGAGI (reference sequence). The CDR3 sequence is 14 residues long. V was trimmed by 7 bases and J by 3 bases, leaving 13 bases between them.

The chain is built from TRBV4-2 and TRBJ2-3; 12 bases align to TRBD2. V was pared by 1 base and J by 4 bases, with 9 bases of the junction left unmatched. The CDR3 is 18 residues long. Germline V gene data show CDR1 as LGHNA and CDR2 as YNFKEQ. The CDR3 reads CASSQVSSGGVSADTQYF. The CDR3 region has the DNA TGTGCCAGCAGCCAAGTCTCTAGCGGGGGGGTCAGTGCAGATACGCAGTATTTT.

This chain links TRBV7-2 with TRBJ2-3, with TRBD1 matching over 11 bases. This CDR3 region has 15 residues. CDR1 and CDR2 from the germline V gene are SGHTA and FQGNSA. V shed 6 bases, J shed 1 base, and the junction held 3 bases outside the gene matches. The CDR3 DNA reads TGTGCCAGCAGTTCGGACAGGGGGCGCACAGATACGCAGTATTTT. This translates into CASSSDRGRTDTQYF.

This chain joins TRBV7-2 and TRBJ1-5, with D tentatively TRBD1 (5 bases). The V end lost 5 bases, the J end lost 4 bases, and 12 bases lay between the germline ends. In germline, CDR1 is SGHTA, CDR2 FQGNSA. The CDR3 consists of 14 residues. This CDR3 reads CASSPGERNQPQHF. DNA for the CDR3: TGTGCCAGCAGCCCGGGGGAGAGGAATCAGCCCCAGCATTTT.

Here the CDR3 reads CASSPREYNEQFF. CDR3 nucleotide sequence: TGTGCCAGCAGTCCGCGGGAGTACAATGAGCAGTTCTTC. The chain joins TRBV6-6 to TRBJ2-1; 7 bases align to TRBD2. The J segment lost 4 bases and the V segment lost 5 bases, leaving 2 bases of the junction unmatched. CDR1 is MNHNY and CDR2 is SVGAGI in the germline V gene (reference sequence). This CDR3 contains 13 residues.

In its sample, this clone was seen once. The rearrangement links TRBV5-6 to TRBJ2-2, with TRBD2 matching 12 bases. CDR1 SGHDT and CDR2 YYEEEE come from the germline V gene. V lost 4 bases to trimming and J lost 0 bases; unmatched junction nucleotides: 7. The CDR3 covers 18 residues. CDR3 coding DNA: TGTGCCAGCAGCACCTGGACTAGCGGGGACGCGAACACCGGGGAGCTGTTTTTT. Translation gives CASSTWTSGDANTGELFF.

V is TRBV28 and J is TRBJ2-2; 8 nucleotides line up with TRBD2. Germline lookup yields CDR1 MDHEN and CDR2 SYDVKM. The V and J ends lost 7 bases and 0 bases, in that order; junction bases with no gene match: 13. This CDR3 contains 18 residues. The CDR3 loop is CASNLALAGNANTGELFF. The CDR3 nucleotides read TGTGCCAGCAATCTAGCCTTAGCGGGGAACGCGAACACCGGGGAGCTGTTTTTT. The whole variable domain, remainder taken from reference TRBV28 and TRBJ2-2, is DVKVTQSSRYLVKRTGEKVFLECVQDMDHENMFWYRQDPGLGLRLIYFSYDVKMKEKGDIPEGYSVSREKKERFSLILESASTNQTSMYLCASNLALAGNANTGELFFGEGSRLTVL.

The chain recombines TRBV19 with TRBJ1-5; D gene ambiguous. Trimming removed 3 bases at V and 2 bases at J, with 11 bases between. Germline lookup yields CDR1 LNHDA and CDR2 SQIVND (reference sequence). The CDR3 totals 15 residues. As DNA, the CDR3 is TGTGCCAGTAGTATTCGGGGTGCGGGCAATCAGCCCCAGCATTTT. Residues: CASSIRGAGNQPQHF.

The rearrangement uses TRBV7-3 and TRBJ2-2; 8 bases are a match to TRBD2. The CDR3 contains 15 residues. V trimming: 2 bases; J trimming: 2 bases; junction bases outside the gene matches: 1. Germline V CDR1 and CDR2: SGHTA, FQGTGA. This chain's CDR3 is CASSLGLANTGELFF. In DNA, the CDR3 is TGTGCCAGCAGCTTAGGACTAGCAAACACCGGGGAGCTGTTTTTT.

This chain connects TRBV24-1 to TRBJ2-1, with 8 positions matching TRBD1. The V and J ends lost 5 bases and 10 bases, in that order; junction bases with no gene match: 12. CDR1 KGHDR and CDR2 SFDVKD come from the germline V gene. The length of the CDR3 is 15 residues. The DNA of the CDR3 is TGTGCCACCAGTGTAGGTCAGGGGGCCGAATCGGAGCAGTTCTTC. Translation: CATSVGQGAESEQFF.

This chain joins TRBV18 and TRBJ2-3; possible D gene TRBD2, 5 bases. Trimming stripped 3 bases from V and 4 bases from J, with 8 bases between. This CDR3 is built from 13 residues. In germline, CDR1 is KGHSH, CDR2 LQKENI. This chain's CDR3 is CASSPRDSDTQYF. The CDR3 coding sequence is TGTGCCAGCTCACCGAGGGATTCAGATACGCAGTATTTT.

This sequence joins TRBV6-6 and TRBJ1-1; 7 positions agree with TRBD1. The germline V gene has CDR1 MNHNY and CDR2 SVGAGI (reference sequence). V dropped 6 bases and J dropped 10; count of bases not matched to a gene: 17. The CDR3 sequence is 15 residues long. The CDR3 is CASRPDGQARSRAFF. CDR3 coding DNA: TGTGCCAGCAGGCCCGATGGACAGGCGCGTTCTCGAGCTTTCTTT.

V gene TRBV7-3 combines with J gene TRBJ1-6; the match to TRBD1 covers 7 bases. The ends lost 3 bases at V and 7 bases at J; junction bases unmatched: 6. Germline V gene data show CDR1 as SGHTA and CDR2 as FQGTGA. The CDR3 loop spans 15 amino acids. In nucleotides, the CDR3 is TGTGCCAGCAGCTTCCAAGGGGGACAGAATTCACCCCTCCACTTT. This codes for CASSFQGGQNSPLHF.

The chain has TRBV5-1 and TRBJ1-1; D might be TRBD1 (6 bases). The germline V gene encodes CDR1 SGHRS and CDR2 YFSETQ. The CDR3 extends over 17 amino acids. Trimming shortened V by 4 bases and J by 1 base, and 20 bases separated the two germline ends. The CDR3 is CASSTQMITGQNTEAFF. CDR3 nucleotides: TGCGCCAGCAGCACACAAATGATAACGGGACAGAACACTGAAGCTTTCTTT.